A single sample gave rise to the 18 T cell receptor beta chains below, sequenced in a study of CD8 T cells in ankylosing spondylitis. A single record per CDR3 protein comes from TCRdb applying MiXCR to the 5' RACE reads. The data contain about 240,000 distinct CDR3 sequences, over 9.5% of them seen just once; the ten biggest clones take up less than 3%. Sequenced: blood, either unsorted or a sorted T cell fraction (not recorded which). The source of these receptors is a male donor with ankylosing spondylitis or in good health (not recorded which).

In this sample, this clonotype turned up many times. This rearrangement joins TRBV29-1 to TRBJ1-2; D unresolved. CDR3 length: 14 residues. Germline CDR1 is SQVTM and CDR2 is ANQGSEA. V was shortened by 5 bases and J by 8 bases, with 21 bases between the two germline ends. The CDR3 loop reads CSVFPDGYIDGYTF. Here the CDR3 DNA reads TGCAGCGTTTTCCCGGACGGATATATTGACGGCTACACCTTC.

The rearrangement uses TRBV4-2 and TRBJ1-1; D ambiguous. Deletions cut 1 base from V and 4 bases from J, with 13 bases between. The CDR3 contains 15 residues. CDR1 is LGHNA and CDR2 is YNFKEQ in the germline V gene. The CDR3 DNA reads as TGTGCCAGCAGCCAAGGCCCATTCACAGTCACTGAAGCTTTCTTT. It is translated as CASSQGPFTVTEAFF.

The chain combines TRBV12-3 or TRBV12-4 with TRBJ1-5; possibly TRBD1 for D (5 bases). V was cut by 5 bases and J by 3 bases, with 11 bases left in between. The CDR3 has 14 residues. As DNA, the CDR3 is TGTGCCAGCAGTGGTGACAGCCTCAATCAGCCCCAGCATTTT. Its translation: CASSGDSLNQPQHF.

To note about this clonotype: This likely comes from a read error, as the CDR3 has no conserved phenylalanine or tryptophan at its end. The chain has TRBV5-4 and TRBJ1-2; D not certain. Germline V gives CDR1 SGHNT, CDR2 YYREEE (reference sequence). Between the trimmed V and J ends, which lost 4 bases and 2 bases, there was a span of 15 bases. The CDR3 is made up of 15 amino acids. The CDR3 is CASSPVEPSNYGYTI. The CDR3, as DNA: TGTGCCAGCAGCCCAGTGGAGCCTTCCAACTATGGCTACACCATC.

This clonotype was observed at least ten times. The chain has TRBV20-1 and TRBJ2-1, with D hard to call. The germline V gene encodes CDR1 DFQATT and CDR2 SNEGSKA (reference sequence). Trimming removed 0 bases from V and 4 bases from J, with 10 bases in between. The CDR3 totals 14 residues. In nucleotides, the CDR3 is TGCAGTGCTAGAGAGGGTCCGAAGTACAATGAGCAGTTCTTC. Translation: CSAREGPKYNEQFF.

This clonotype showed up just a few times. The V gene is TRBV30, the J gene TRBJ2-1, with D unresolved. Trimming shortened V by 5 bases and J by 7 bases, and 9 bases separated the two germline ends. The CDR3 has 11 amino acids. CDR1 and CDR2 from the germline V gene are GTSNPN and SVGIG (reference sequence). CDR3 DNA sequence: TGTGCCTGGGGTCGCATTAATGAGCAGTTCTTC. Translated, it gives CAWGRINEQFF.

V usage is TRBV18 and J usage is TRBJ1-1; the D gene is possibly TRBD1 (5 bases). Trimming left V 4 bases short and J 1 base short, with 13 bases between. This CDR3 is built from 15 residues. Germline V CDR1 and CDR2: KGHSH, LQKENI. The CDR3 DNA is TGTGCCAGCTCACTAGGACAACTCCCGAACACTGAAGCTTTCTTT. It translates to CASSLGQLPNTEAFF.

This clonotype was counted at least ten times. The gene calls are TRBV29-1 and TRBJ2-1; tentatively, D is TRBD1 (6 bases). The CDR3 spans 11 residues. Germline V gives CDR1 SQVTM, CDR2 ANQGSEA. V lost 5 bases to trimming and J lost 6 bases, with 8 bases between them. CDR3 DNA: TGCAGCGTTAAGACAGGCAATGAGCAGTTCTTC. This gives the protein CSVKTGNEQFF.

This clonotype was counted ten times or more. J is TRBJ2-2 and V is TRBV2, with D unresolved. There are 14 residues in the CDR3. Trimming pared 4 bases from V and 0 bases from J, leaving 6 bases between. CDR1 is SNHLY, CDR2 FYNNEI, per germline. The CDR3 DNA is TGTGCCAGCAGTGGAGGCACGAACACCGGGGAGCTGTTTTTT. Translated: CASSGGTNTGELFF.

This clonotype was recorded at least ten times. This chain connects TRBV29-1 to TRBJ2-3; unclear D gene. The CDR3 sequence is 14 residues long. The V and J ends lost 4 bases and 0 bases respectively, with 11 bases between them. Looked up from germline, CDR1 is SQVTM and CDR2 is ANQGSEA. Written as DNA, the CDR3 is TGCAGCGTTGCACCCTCCACTAGCACAGATACGCAGTATTTT. Its translation: CSVAPSTSTDTQYF.

This clonotype was seen repeatedly, ten times or more. The V call is TRBV29-1, the J call TRBJ1-1; the D gene is possibly TRBD1 (5 bases). CDR3 length: 11 amino acids. Looked up from germline, CDR1 is SQVTM and CDR2 is ANQGSEA. V lost 7 bases, J lost 7 bases, and 13 bases lay in between. CDR3 sequence (DNA): TGCAGCGCTATAGGGACGGTTGAAGCTTTCTTT. This sequence encodes CSAIGTVEAFF. The full variable domain, in which reference TRBV29-1 and TRBJ1-1 provide the parts outside the CDR3, is SAVISQKPSRDICQRGTSLTIQCQVDSQVTMMFWYRQQPGQSLTLIATANQGSEATYESGFVIDKFPISRPNLTFSTLTVSNMSPEDSSIYLCSAIGTVEAFFGQGTRLTVV.

This clonotype was seen many times. The V gene is TRBV5-6, the J gene TRBJ2-7; the match to TRBD2 covers 10 bases. The CDR3 consists of 16 residues. V gave up 2 bases and J gave up 4 bases; unmatched junction bases: 9. Germline CDR1 is SGHDT and CDR2 is YYEEEE. The CDR3 coding sequence is TGTGCCAGCAGCTTTCCAGCGGGAGGGCCTCCTTACGAGCAGTACTTC. Translation gives CASSFPAGGPPYEQYF.

In its sample, this clonotype was seen many times. The DNA for the CDR3 is TGTGCCTGGAGTCCAGGGTTCGGCGTCGAGCAGTACTTC. It codes for CAWSPGFGVEQYF. The chain recombines TRBV30 with TRBJ2-7; TRBD1 might be the D (5 bases). The CDR3 is 13 residues long. Germline V gene lookup returns CDR1 GTSNPN and CDR2 SVGIG (reference sequence). Trimming removed 2 bases at V and 6 bases at J, with 14 bases between.

This chain joins TRBV12-3 or TRBV12-4 and TRBJ2-7, with D unclear. This CDR3 has 13 residues. The ends were cut back, 6 bases at V and 2 bases at J, with 11 bases in the middle. DNA of the CDR3: TGTGCCAGCAGGGAAGGGTCCGCCTACGAGCAGTACTTC. Amino acids: CASREGSAYEQYF.

This clonotype showed up just a few times. The rearrangement uses TRBV6-6 and TRBJ1-1; D is perhaps TRBD1 (5 bases). Germline V lookup: CDR1 MNHNY, CDR2 SVGAGI (reference sequence). The CDR3 contains 15 residues. Trimming cost V 4 bases and J 3 bases, with 15 bases left between them. The CDR3 nucleotides read TGTGCCAGCAGTTCTCGGGACGGAATATACACTGAAGCTTTCTTT. Its translation is CASSSRDGIYTEAFF.

This clonotype came up a few times. The rearrangement links TRBV7-9 to TRBJ1-1; D is undetermined. The CDR3 is made up of 13 amino acids. V dropped 1 base and J dropped 4 bases, with 7 bases sitting between them. Germline CDR1 is SEHNR and CDR2 is FQNEAQ (reference sequence). The chain's CDR3 is CASSLEGPTEAFF. CDR3 in DNA: TGTGCCAGCAGCTTAGAGGGCCCCACTGAAGCTTTCTTT. Full variable domain (outside the CDR3, taken from reference TRBV7-9 and TRBJ1-1): DTGVSQNPRHKITKRGQNVTFRCDPISEHNRLYWYRQTLGQGPEFLTYFQNEAQLEKSRLLSDRFSAERPKGSFSTLEIQRTEQGDSAMYLCASSLEGPTEAFFGQGTRLTVV.

This clonotype has at least ten counts. The chain combines TRBV10-3 with TRBJ2-3, with TRBD2 matching 9 bases. This CDR3 comprises 15 residues. Germline V gene data show CDR1 as ENHRY and CDR2 as SYGVKD. V lost 8 bases to trimming and J lost 0 bases; unmatched junction nucleotides: 6. As DNA, the CDR3 is TGTGCCATCGGCGCTAGCGGGACTAGCACAGATACGCAGTATTTT. It codes for CAIGASGTSTDTQYF.

This clonotype has ten or more counts. CDR3 sequence: CASSVDWEDGYTF. Written as DNA, the CDR3 is TGTGCCAGCAGCGTAGACTGGGAAGATGGCTACACCTTC. The rearrangement joins TRBV9 to TRBJ1-2; unclear D gene. V lost 0 bases and J lost 6, with 9 bases in between. Germline lookup yields CDR1 SGDLS and CDR2 YYNGEE. The length of the CDR3 is 13 residues.